This T cell receptor beta chain appears in the sequencing data of a study of T cell responses to AZD1222 COVID-19 vaccine. Only in-frame clones appear in the TCRdb table, and some are missing; sequencing was by immunoSEQ multiplex PCR. This table holds about 97,000 clones, 88% found once. From germline, CDR1 is MGHRA and CDR2 YSYEKL. The CDR3 length is 14 residues. The germline V and J ends were trimmed by 0 bases and 4 bases, with 9 bases remaining between them. This clonotype originated in an adult in good health. The J gene is TRBJ1-2, the V gene TRBV4-1; D gene ambiguous. The specimen was peripheral blood, collected on day 0 of AZD1222 vaccination. The CDR3 protein is CASSQDKVGYGYTF. The DNA of the CDR3 is TGCGCCAGCAGCCAAGACAAGGTGGGCTATGGCTACACCTTC.